The following is a T cell receptor (beta chain) sequence with its context. No antigen is known for it. This sample was included in a study of T cells in Graves' hyperthyroidism and ophthalmopathy. Reasons for excluding patients were uncontrolled infection, other autoimmune disease, pregnancy or lactation. Notes on the study in general: Blood held most thyroid clonotypes expanded above 0.001 frequency.

CDR3 length: 12 amino acids. The V and J ends lost 8 bases and 7 bases respectively, with 17 bases between them. The germline CDR1 and CDR2 sequences are SQVTM and ANQGSEA. The TCR beta CDR3 regions underwent amplification using RNA transcripts as the source. First-round RT-PCR with HTBI primers amplified the TCR CDR3 region. TCRdb processed the multiplex PCR reads anew with MiXCR; each CDR3 protein has one entry. The table records approximately 640,000 distinct CDR3 sequences, nearly 45% of them present only once. Sample: peripheral blood or thyroid tissue (not recorded which). The TCR comes from an adult man with Graves' disease, either hyperthyroidism or ophthalmopathy (not recorded which). The J gene is TRBJ1-2, the V gene TRBV29-1, with D perhaps matching TRBD1 (5 bases). The CDR3 here is CSFGQGIIGYTF. The CDR3 region has the DNA TGCAGCTTCGGTCAGGGAATTATTGGCTACACCTTC.